A selection of T cell receptor beta chains follows, all from one sample in a study of metastatic and nonmetastatic thyroid tumors. From the PCR reads, TCRdb re-called clones with MiXCR. The sample records 25,000 to 35,000 clones, under 20% being singletons. Sequenced material: blood. These TCRs come from a female donor with papillary thyroid cancer or a benign thyroid nodule (not recorded which). Some clones in this sample may be carry-over from other donors' samples. Both conserved end residues are part of each CDR3. D genes are given only for firm matches. Size is omitted from some rows. Given values are once, few, many or a class for expanded clones.

D gene: -; V gene: TRBV18; clone size: few; CDR3 protein: CASSPSFGFQETQYF
D gene: TRBD2; V gene: TRBV29-1; clone size: many; CDR3 protein: CSVEALAGFTDTQYF
D gene: TRBD1; V gene: TRBV6-5; clone size: many; CDR3 protein: CASSYDRVGGTQYF
D gene: -; V gene: TRBV3-1; clone size: many; CDR3 protein: CASSQEGTLRQQYF
D gene: -; V gene: TRBV7-8; clone size: many; CDR3 protein: CASSPPSFSGNTIYF
D gene: -; V gene: TRBV6-1; clone size: -; CDR3 protein: CASSEFGGPPEAFF
D gene: TRBD1; V gene: TRBV20-1; clone size: many; CDR3 protein: CSASPPGQGLHGYTF
D gene: -; V gene: TRBV28; clone size: medium-sized; CDR3 protein: CASSTIGNEQFF
D gene: TRBD1; V gene: TRBV20-1; clone size: many; CDR3 protein: CSARRAQGAINQPQHF
D gene: TRBD1; V gene: TRBV28; clone size: medium-sized; CDR3 protein: CASSPPPGQPKTPLHF
D gene: -; V gene: TRBV6-1; clone size: -; CDR3 protein: CASRREGGPETEYF
D gene: TRBD1; V gene: TRBV19; clone size: many; CDR3 protein: CASKGQGRRPQHF
D gene: -; V gene: TRBV27; clone size: medium-sized; CDR3 protein: CASSFTPGEMNTEAFF
D gene: -; V gene: TRBV10-3; clone size: many; CDR3 protein: CAIGAGIPYEQYF
D gene: -; V gene: TRBV7-9; clone size: many; CDR3 protein: CASSLGRGGKYQETQYF
D gene: TRBD1; V gene: TRBV5-1; clone size: many; CDR3 protein: CASSPGQGVSYEQYF
D gene: -; V gene: TRBV12-3/TRBV12-4; clone size: medium-sized; CDR3 protein: CASKSYNSPLHF